Ten or more counts support the clone carrying this TCR beta chain. Its matching antigen is unknown. The time point here: newly diagnosed GD, antithyroid drugs for less than 3 months. RNA from PBMCs was the source of the TCR library. The entry originates in a study of regulatory T cells in long-lasting Graves disease. Study-wide results and caveats: Persistent patients shared more public clonotypes (around 2,500) than new patients (about 960).

Sequencing libraries for TCR beta were prepared with iRepertoire HTBI primers and Arm-PCR of CDR3 regions. TCRdb passed the multiplex PCR reads through MiXCR, listing each CDR3 protein once. The table has about 500,000 distinct CDR3 sequences, 15% to 20% seen once. These sequences were also reported in another study, on T cells in Graves' hyperthyroidism and ophthalmopathy. This second study notes: A first-round RT-PCR of the TCR CDR3 used the HTBI primer set.

This sequence was found in a man in his forties or fifties with Graves disease. The starting material was peripheral blood mononuclear cells (PBMCs), obtained at new diagnosis, from a patient treated with antithyroid drugs.

The CDR3 reads CASSPVASYEQYF. CDR3 in DNA: TGTGCCAGCAGCCCCGTGGCCTCCTACGAGCAGTACTTC. V and J are TRBV6-1 and TRBJ2-7; D is unresolved. V was clipped by 6 bases and J by 0 bases, with 9 bases between them. The CDR3 is 13 amino acids. Looked up from germline, CDR1 is MNHNS and CDR2 is SASEGT.